This TCR beta chain was identified during a study of regulatory T cells in long-lasting Graves disease. At least ten counts were recorded for this clonotype. Arm-PCR of CDR3 regions and iRepertoire HTBI primers were used to build TCR beta libraries. Using its own MiXCR run on the multiplex PCR reads, TCRdb lists one record per CDR3 protein. The sample contains roughly 500,000 distinct CDR3 sequences, approximately 15% of which appear only once. The CDR3 contains 13 residues. Trimming shortened V by 3 bases and J by 4 bases, and 10 bases separated the two germline ends. Per the germline V gene, CDR1 is GTSNPN and CDR2 is SVGIG (reference sequence). Time point specified: newly diagnosed GD, antithyroid drugs for less than 3 months. Isolated PBMC RNA provided the starting material for the TCR library. A further study also used this sample, focusing on T cells in Graves' hyperthyroidism and ophthalmopathy.

Here the sequenced sample was peripheral blood mononuclear cells (PBMCs), taken at new diagnosis, from a patient treated with antithyroid drugs. The receptor was isolated from a man aged 25-40 years with Graves disease. The V and J genes are TRBV30 and TRBJ1-5, with D uncertain. The CDR3 spells CAWRGTANQPQHF. CDR3 bases: TGTGCCTGGAGGGGAACAGCTAATCAGCCCCAGCATTTT. Looking up the rest from reference TRBV30 and TRBJ1-5 gives the full variable domain: SQTIHQWPATLVQPVGSPLSLECTVEGTSNPNLYWYRQAAGRGLQLLFYSVGIGQISSEVPQNLSASRPQDRQFILSSKKLLLSDSGFYLCAWRGTANQPQHFGDGTRLSIL.